This is a list of T cell receptor beta chains from one sample in a study of shared clonotypes between healthy human individuals. Method: immunoSEQ multiplex PCR; TCRdb's copy keeps in-frame clones and lacks some. The table lists over a million clones, more than 60% of them singletons. The sequencing sample was made of memory CD4+ T cells sorted from blood. These receptors all stem from a young man in good health. The CDR3 runs from the conserved cysteine through the conserved F or W. D genes are given only for firm matches. The listing skips clone size in some rows; elsewhere it reads once, few, many or a size class.

j_gene	d_gene	v_gene	abundance	CDR3nt	CDR3aa
TRBJ1-2	TRBD1	TRBV2	.	TGTGCCAGCCACTTAACCCAGGGGGCGGGCTATGGCTACACCTTC	CASHLTQGAGYGYTF
TRBJ2-7	TRBD2	TRBV5-1	.	TGCGCCAGCAGCCCCACTAGGCGGGGGGGCTACGAGCAGTACTTC	CASSPTRRGGYEQYF
TRBJ2-5	TRBD2	TRBV7-9	.	TGTGCCAGCAGCTTCGATAGCGGGGGGGCCGCTGAGACCCAGTACTTC	CASSFDSGGAAETQYF
TRBJ2-6	TRBD1	TRBV5-1	many	TGCGCCAGCAGCGACAGGGGTGGGGCCAACGTCCTGACTTTC	CASSDRGGANVLTF
TRBJ2-7	TRBD1	TRBV6-5	.	TGTGCCAGCAGCTTGGGTGGACAGGCTAACAAGCAGTACTTC	CASSLGGQANKQYF
TRBJ2-1	.	TRBV6-4	.	TGTGCCAGCAGTTCCGGGACAAACAATGAGCAGTTCTTC	CASSSGTNNEQFF
TRBJ2-7	.	TRBV7-2	.	TGTGCCAGCAGCGCGTTGGAACGGCAGTACTTC	CASSALERQYF
TRBJ2-7	.	TRBV19	.	TGTGCCAGTAGATCGGGGGACGAGCAGTACTTC	CASRSGDEQYF
TRBJ1-4	TRBD1	TRBV15	.	TGTGCCACCAGCAGGGGACAGGCGGCTAATGAAAAACTGTTTTTT	CATSRGQAANEKLFF
TRBJ1-5	.	TRBV6-6	.	TGTGCCAGCAGTTACATTACTGGACAGCCCCAGCATTTT	CASSYITGQPQHF
TRBJ2-5	.	TRBV7-9	many	TGTGCCAGCAGCTTACGCCCGGAAGAGACCCAGTACTTC	CASSLRPEETQYF
TRBJ1-3	.	TRBV5-4	few	TGTGCCAGCAGCTTGGGGACCTTCTCTGGAAACACCATATATTTT	CASSLGTFSGNTIYF
TRBJ2-4	.	TRBV27	.	TGTGCCAGCAGTTTATCAGGGAGGGCCAAAAACATTCAGTACTTC	CASSLSGRAKNIQYF
TRBJ1-6	.	TRBV7-6	.	TGTGCCAGCAGCTTAGGGACGGTTTGGGGTTCACCCCTCCACTTT	CASSLGTVWGSPLHF
TRBJ2-2	TRBD2	TRBV28	.	TGTGCCAGCAGAAGCGGGGGGGAGGACACCGGGGAGCTGTTTTTT	CASRSGGEDTGELFF
TRBJ1-3	.	TRBV19	.	TGTGCCAGTAGGCATAGTACCACCATATATTTT	CASRHSTTIYF
TRBJ2-5	.	TRBV9	.	TGTGCCAGCAGCGTAGACGATACCGTGGAGACCCAGTACTTC	CASSVDDTVETQYF
TRBJ1-2	TRBD1	TRBV5-1	.	TGCGCCAGCACCCCTGGACAGGGGAAAATCTATGGCTACACCTTC	CASTPGQGKIYGYTF
TRBJ1-3	.	TRBV2	once	TGTGCCAGCAGTGAGTCGGGCAGGGGTAACGGAAACACCATATATTTT	CASSESGRGNGNTIYF
TRBJ1-4	.	TRBV6-1	few	TGTGCCAGCCGCCTGGATGGGACTAATGAAAAACTGTTTTTT	CASRLDGTNEKLFF
TRBJ2-7	.	TRBV10-3	few	TGTGCCATCAGTAAGGGGGAGCAGTACTTC	CAISKGEQYF
TRBJ1-4	.	TRBV6-1	.	TGTGCCAGCAGACTGGGTAATGAAAAACTGTTTTTT	CASRLGNEKLFF
TRBJ1-4	TRBD1	TRBV7-8	.	TGTGCCAGCAGCCCCGACAGGGGGGAAAAACTGTTTTTT	CASSPDRGEKLFF
TRBJ2-7	.	TRBV4-3	.	TGCGCCAGCAGCCCTAACGGCCTTTCTCAGCAGTACTTC	CASSPNGLSQQYF
TRBJ2-7	TRBD1	TRBV7-6	few	TGTGCCAGCAGCTCGACAGGGGGCGTCTCCTACGAGCAGTACTTC	CASSSTGGVSYEQYF
TRBJ1-3	.	TRBV10-2	.	TGCGCCAGCAGTGAGTCCGCCAGGGCTAGAAACACCATATATTTT	CASSESARARNTIYF
TRBJ1-6	.	TRBV30	.	TGTGCCTGGAGTAATATAAGGAGCTCCTATAATTCACCCCTCCACTTT	CAWSNIRSSYNSPLHF
TRBJ2-2	.	TRBV12-5	.	TGTGCTAGTGCCTTATTTAACACCGGGGAGCTGTTTTTT	CASALFNTGELFF
TRBJ1-5	.	TRBV13	.	TGTGCCAGCTCCGGACCCCTGCCTCATCAGCCCCAGCATTTT	CASSGPLPHQPQHF
TRBJ1-6	.	TRBV28	.	TGTGCCAGCAGTTTATTTGACTGGGCACAGAGCTCCTATAATTCACCCCTCCACTTT	CASSLFDWAQSSYNSPLHF
TRBJ2-7	.	TRBV5-4	few	TGTGCCAGCAGCCCCGGGACATCTCTTACCTCCTACGAGCAGTACTTC	CASSPGTSLTSYEQYF
TRBJ1-5	.	TRBV6-1	.	TGTGCCACCTTAATTCAGGAAAGCAATCAGCCCCAGCATTTT	CATLIQESNQPQHF
TRBJ1-6	.	TRBV13	.	TGTGCCAGCAGCTGGGGATCTGGGAGCTCCTATAATTCACCCCTCCACTTT	CASSWGSGSSYNSPLHF
TRBJ1-4	TRBD1	TRBV2	few	TGTGCCAGCAGGGACGGACAGGGGGCGGCAACTAATGAAAAACTGTTTTTT	CASRDGQGAATNEKLFF
TRBJ2-7	TRBD1	TRBV5-4	.	TGCGCCAGCAGCCAAGAACCTTCTGGGACAGCATACGAGCAGTACTTC	CASSQEPSGTAYEQYF
TRBJ2-5	TRBD1	TRBV19	.	TGTGCCAGTAGTACGGGGACAGGGGCCGCCCAAGAGACCCAGTACTTC	CASSTGTGAAQETQYF
TRBJ2-5	.	TRBV18	.	TGTGCCAGCTCACCCTACAACCAAGAGACCCAGTACTTC	CASSPYNQETQYF
TRBJ2-2	.	TRBV5-1	once	TGCGCCAGCAGCTTGGTACAGGCGAACACCGGGGAGCTGTTTTTT	CASSLVQANTGELFF